What follows are 5 T cell receptor beta chains derived from one specimen sequenced in a study of T-cell reconstitution after alpha-beta-depleted transplantation in children. A library of TCRbeta sequences, prepared with unique molecular identifiers, was generated. TCRdb recomputed calls from the PCR reads with MiXCR, one row per CDR3 protein. The repertoire includes around 200,000 distinct CDR3 sequences, about 6.4% of them detected once, and more than 2.5% sits in the top ten. This sample comprised PBMCs from the stem cell graft donor, obtained from the stem cell graft. Receptors originate from a human donor who donated a stem cell graft to a child with Wiskott-Aldrich syndrome.

This chain connects TRBV19 to TRBJ2-2; TRBD2 aligns across 8 bases. The CDR3 is 17 amino acids. The J segment lost 4 bases and the V segment lost 7 bases, leaving 14 bases of the junction unmatched. In germline, CDR1 is LNHDA, CDR2 SQIVND (reference sequence). CDR3 region: CASTRFGAGVGTGELFF. In DNA form, the CDR3 reads TGTGCCAGTACCCGATTTGGAGCGGGAGTGGGCACCGGGGAGCTGTTTTTT.

This clonotype appeared many times. The rearrangement uses TRBV12-3 or TRBV12-4 and TRBJ2-7; D tentatively reads TRBD1 or TRBD2 (5 bases each). The CDR3 length is 14 residues. Trimming shortened V by 8 bases and J by 3 bases, and 17 bases separated the two germline ends. The CDR3 spells CASPSLGTRYEQYF. The CDR3 DNA reads TGTGCCAGCCCCTCCCTAGGGACGCGCTACGAGCAGTACTTC.

The sample holds many counts of this clonotype. This rearrangement joins TRBV27 to TRBJ2-7; 10 bases fit TRBD2. CDR3 length equals 14 residues. The germline CDR1 and CDR2 sequences are MNHEY and SMNVEV (reference sequence). Unmatched junction bases numbered 7, after V lost 5 bases and J lost 6 bases. The CDR3 reads CASSPSGRASEQYF. CDR3 DNA: TGTGCCAGCAGTCCCAGCGGGAGGGCCTCCGAGCAGTACTTC.

This clonotype was seen ten or more times. The rearrangement joins TRBV5-1 to TRBJ1-2; D gene ambiguous. Germline loops: CDR1 SGHRS, CDR2 YFSETQ. This CDR3 is 14 amino acids long. The V and J ends lost 4 bases and 0 bases respectively, with 10 bases between them. CDR3 nucleotide sequence: TGCGCCAGCAGCGCCGGAAAAACTAACTATGGCTACACCTTC. It translates to CASSAGKTNYGYTF.

This clonotype was seen ten or more times. The chain recombines TRBV7-2 with TRBJ2-3; TRBD2 matches 8 bases. CDR1 and CDR2 from the germline V gene are SGHTA and FQGNSA. The J segment lost 5 bases and the V segment lost 2 bases, leaving 18 bases of the junction unmatched. This CDR3 region has 19 residues. The CDR3 sequence: CASSLPGEESAGGLDTQYF. The CDR3 region has the DNA TGTGCCAGCAGCTTACCTGGAGAGGAGAGTGCGGGGGGCCTAGATACGCAGTATTTT.